This entry concerns a single TCR beta chain. Its cognate antigen is unknown. These data belong to a study of T cell responses to AZD1222 COVID-19 vaccine. V lost 4 bases, J lost 6 bases, and 5 bases stayed unmatched. The length of the CDR3 is 13 residues. Per the germline V gene, CDR1 is SGHNT and CDR2 is YYREEE (reference sequence). The data were produced by immunoSEQ multiplex PCR, yet TCRdb's version contains in-frame clones alone and is incomplete. The table includes some 100,000 clones, roughly nine tenths detected once. Study results and caveats: CD4 TCRs linked to vaccination spanned spike, dominating at 160-218 and 743-854. White British ancestry dominated among donors, who included more females, and clonal diversity was possibly underestimated.

The receptor's source is an adult in good health. The material was peripheral blood, obtained on day 0 of AZD1222 vaccination. The J gene is TRBJ1-1, the V gene TRBV5-4; 8 bases line up with TRBD1. CDR3 loop: CASSVQGGSEAFF. CDR3 sequence (DNA): TGTGCCAGCAGCGTACAGGGGGGGTCTGAAGCTTTCTTT.